These 20 T cell receptor beta chains were sequenced from one sample in a study of shared clonotypes between healthy human individuals. Repertoires were generated with immunoSEQ multiplex PCR, while TCRdb's copy carries only in-frame clones and drops some. The sample records some 2.1 million clones, approximately 94% being singletons. CD45RO-negative CD8 cells positively selected for CCR7 made up the naive population, which excluded terminally differentiated effector memory CD45RA+ cells. What was sequenced was naive CD8+ T cells sorted from blood. All receptors derive from a young man in good health.

Note on this clone: This sample also contains other DNA sequences that code for the same CDR3. The chain recombines TRBV4-3 with TRBJ2-1; no clear D gene. The germline gives CDR1 LGHNA, CDR2 YSLEER. With 3 bases removed from V and 7 bases from J, the gap between germline ends came to 10 bases. The CDR3 extends over 13 amino acids. In DNA, the CDR3 is TGCGCCAGCAGCCATGGCCTGGGGAATGAGCAGTTCTTC. Protein sequence: CASSHGLGNEQFF.

The V and J genes are TRBV2 and TRBJ2-1; possible D gene TRBD2, 6 bases. The CDR3 sequence is 11 residues long. From germline, CDR1 is SNHLY and CDR2 FYNNEI. The V gene lost 6 bases and the J gene lost 15 bases, with 15 bases spanning the gap. DNA for the CDR3: TGTGCCAGCAGGGCGGGGCTTGATCCGTTCTTC. The encoded protein is CASRAGLDPFF.

The chain joins TRBV5-1 to TRBJ1-5; D gene uncertain. The germline V gene encodes CDR1 SGHRS and CDR2 YFSETQ. CDR3 length: 15 residues. Trimming stripped 0 bases from V and 4 bases from J, with 11 bases between. CDR3 residues: CASSLEGSLNQPQHF. The CDR3 DNA is TGCGCCAGCAGCTTGGAAGGGTCCCTTAATCAGCCCCAGCATTTT.

The chain employs TRBV19 and TRBJ1-6; 10 bases match TRBD1. This CDR3 comprises 16 residues. The ends lost 3 bases at V and 10 bases at J; junction bases unmatched: 9. Germline CDR1 LNHDA, CDR2 SQIVND (reference sequence). The CDR3 region is CASSIGPGQGNSPLHF. CDR3 DNA: TGTGCCAGTAGTATTGGACCGGGACAGGGGAACTCACCCCTCCACTTT.

V gene TRBV4-3 combines with J gene TRBJ2-1, with 7 positions matching TRBD1. The germline CDR1 and CDR2 sequences are LGHNA and YSLEER. Unmatched junction bases numbered 7, after V lost 0 bases and J lost 2 bases. The length of the CDR3 is 17 residues. The CDR3 protein is CASSQDGTVRTYNEQFF. In nucleotides, the CDR3 is TGCGCCAGCAGCCAAGATGGGACAGTAAGAACCTACAATGAGCAGTTCTTC.

This chain connects TRBV7-9 to TRBJ1-1, with TRBD1 as a possible D gene (5 bases). The germline CDR1 and CDR2 sequences are SEHNR and FQNEAQ (reference sequence). V lost 5 bases and J lost 1, with 8 bases in between. The CDR3 is made up of 13 amino acids. CDR3 nucleotides: TGTGCCAGCAGCCCGACAGCGAACACTGAAGCTTTCTTT. Its translation: CASSPTANTEAFF.

This clone appeared once. V usage is TRBV9 and J usage is TRBJ2-1; D is tentatively TRBD1 or TRBD2 (5 bases each). Germline-derived CDR1 and CDR2 are SGDLS and YYNGEE. V lost 3 bases to trimming and J lost 1 base, with 11 bases between them. The CDR3 is 15 amino acids. The CDR3 sequence: CASSAGTKSYNEQFF. As DNA, the CDR3 is TGTGCCAGCAGCGCCGGGACCAAGTCCTACAATGAGCAGTTCTTC.

The V call is TRBV9, the J call TRBJ2-1; 11 positions match TRBD2. Germline V lookup: CDR1 SGDLS, CDR2 YYNGEE. This CDR3 contains 18 residues. V lost 0 bases, J lost 8 bases, and 13 bases stayed unmatched. The CDR3 DNA is TGTGCCAGCAGCGTAGACTTCACTAGCGGGAGCAAAACCGATGAGCAGTTCTTC. It yields the protein CASSVDFTSGSKTDEQFF.

The chain employs TRBV4-3 and TRBJ2-7; 7 bases match TRBD1. This CDR3 region has 15 residues. V gave up 0 bases and J gave up 5 bases; unmatched junction bases: 7. Germline-derived CDR1 and CDR2 are LGHNA and YSLEER. Here the CDR3 DNA reads TGCGCCAGCAGCCAAGATGGGGGACAGATCGACGAGCAGTACTTC. Its protein product is CASSQDGGQIDEQYF.

The chain joins TRBV28 to TRBJ2-1, with a tentative D call TRBD1 (5 bases). From germline, CDR1 is MDHEN and CDR2 SYDVKM. The CDR3 is 15 amino acids. V lost 6 bases and J 0 bases, leaving 12 bases between the germline ends. CDR3 in DNA: TGTGCCAGCAGGGAGACAGCAGACTCCTACAATGAGCAGTTCTTC. Amino acids: CASRETADSYNEQFF.

This chain joins TRBV11-2 and TRBJ1-5; tentative D call: TRBD1 (5 bases). Germline V gives CDR1 SGHAT, CDR2 FQNNGV. CDR3 length: 15 residues. The V and J ends lost 3 bases and 2 bases respectively, with 11 bases between them. CDR3 region: CASSLGVGGNQPQHF. The CDR3 nucleotides read TGTGCCAGCAGCTTGGGGGTCGGGGGCAATCAGCCCCAGCATTTT. The full variable domain, its missing parts supplied by reference TRBV11-2 and TRBJ1-5, is EAGVAQSPRYKIIEKRQSVAFWCNPISGHATLYWYQQILGQGPKLLIQFQNNGVVDDSQLPKDRFSAERLKGVDSTLKIQPAKLEDSAVYLCASSLGVGGNQPQHFGDGTRLSIL.

This chain connects TRBV28 to TRBJ2-7; TRBD1 agrees at 9 bases. The J segment lost 6 bases and the V segment lost 4 bases, leaving 10 bases of the junction unmatched. This CDR3 comprises 15 residues. In germline, CDR1 is MDHEN, CDR2 SYDVKM. The CDR3 is CASSWGQGPLGEQYF. CDR3 in DNA: TGTGCCAGCAGTTGGGGACAGGGCCCACTGGGCGAGCAGTACTTC.

The rearrangement links TRBV5-6 to TRBJ2-5; D might be TRBD1 (6 bases). Germline CDR1 is SGHDT and CDR2 is YYEEEE. The CDR3 has 14 amino acids. V was clipped by 6 bases and J by 3 bases, with 15 bases between them. CDR3 in amino acids: CASTKERTEETQYF. DNA of the CDR3: TGTGCCAGCACCAAAGAAAGGACAGAAGAGACCCAGTACTTC.

The rearrangement joins TRBV7-6 to TRBJ1-2; D unresolved. The V gene's germline CDR1 is SGHVS and CDR2 FNYEAQ. The CDR3 contains 13 residues. The V end was cut by 5 bases, the J end by 7 bases, with 14 bases between. For the CDR3, the DNA is TGTGCCAGCAGCCCATCCGACTTGAGTGGCTACACCTTC. Its translation: CASSPSDLSGYTF. Filled out from reference TRBV7-6 and TRBJ1-2, the complete variable domain reads GAGVSQSPRYKVTKRGQDVALRCDPISGHVSLYWYRQALGQGPEFLTYFNYEAQQDKSGLPNDRFSAERPEGSISTLTIQRTEQRDSAMYRCASSPSDLSGYTFGSGTRLTVV.

V usage is TRBV5-1 and J usage is TRBJ1-2; 10 positions agree with TRBD1. The V gene end was trimmed by 0 bases and the J gene end by 5 bases; junction bases not matched to a gene: 10. The CDR3 has 17 amino acids. Germline-derived CDR1 and CDR2 are SGHRS and YFSETQ. The CDR3 DNA follows: TGCGCCAGCAGCTTGGAATACTTGGGACAGGGGAAATATGGCTACACCTTC. Amino acids: CASSLEYLGQGKYGYTF.

The genes are TRBV28 and TRBJ2-7; D call uncertain. V gave up 3 bases and J gave up 0 bases, with 18 bases separating them. This CDR3 contains 17 residues. Germline lookup yields CDR1 MDHEN and CDR2 SYDVKM. The CDR3 reads CASSFPAFRNSSYEQYF. As DNA, the CDR3 is TGTGCCAGCAGTTTTCCAGCCTTCCGAAACAGCTCCTACGAGCAGTACTTC.

Note on this clone: Additional DNA sequences in this sample encode the identical CDR3. The chain combines TRBV10-3 with TRBJ1-1; unclear D gene. Per germline, CDR1 ENHRY and CDR2 SYGVKD. The V end was cut by 2 bases, the J end by 1 base, with 5 bases between. The CDR3 runs to 13 residues. The CDR3 sequence: CAISESWNTEAFF. The DNA for the CDR3 is TGTGCCATCAGTGAGAGCTGGAACACTGAAGCTTTCTTT.

To note about this clone: Other DNA sequences in this sample translate to the same CDR3. This chain links TRBV19 with TRBJ2-7, with D possibly being TRBD1 (7 bases). Trimming removed 1 base from V and 1 base from J, with 8 bases in between. The CDR3 has 14 residues. CDR1 and CDR2 (germline): LNHDA, SQIVND (reference sequence). DNA of the CDR3: TGTGCCAGTAGTATAGCAGGGGGGTCCTACGAGCAGTACTTC. Translating gives CASSIAGGSYEQYF.

This rearrangement joins TRBV6-4 to TRBJ2-7; the D call may be TRBD1 or TRBD2 (5 bases each). Trimming took 4 bases from V and 3 from J, leaving 10 bases between them. This CDR3 is built from 13 residues. Germline lookup yields CDR1 MRHNA and CDR2 SNTAGT. CDR3 loop: CASSVWDGYEQYF. The DNA for the CDR3 is TGTGCCAGCAGTGTATGGGACGGCTACGAGCAGTACTTC.

The chain has TRBV30 and TRBJ1-2, with D perhaps TRBD1 (6 bases). The CDR3 has 14 residues. Looked up from germline, CDR1 is GTSNPN and CDR2 is SVGIG (reference sequence). V lost 4 bases to trimming and J lost 2 bases, with 14 bases between them. The CDR3 is CAWTAGQLNYGYTF. The CDR3 DNA reads TGTGCCTGGACCGCAGGACAGTTAAACTATGGCTACACCTTC.